The rows below give T cell receptor beta chains drawn from one sample of a study of cytomegalovirus exposure and HLA in healthy donors. The method was immunoSEQ multiplex PCR; TCRdb's version includes in-frame clones alone and lacks a portion of them. The repertoire holds about 330,000 clones, with about nine tenths as singletons. Sample: PBMCs. These receptors came from a woman aged 18-35 years in good health and CMV-seronegative. Both conserved end residues are part of each CDR3. The D gene is left open where the match is weak.

v_gene	len	d_gene	j_gene	CDR3aa
TRBV7-2	14	TRBD2	TRBJ2-1	CASSLGLAGNEQFF
TRBV27	15	TRBD2	TRBJ2-3	CASSSPPGGGDTQYF
TRBV29-1	14	TRBD1	TRBJ2-1	CSVEMWTGNNEQFF
TRBV27	16	.	TRBJ1-1	CASSRGPGQRNTEAFF
TRBV27	17	.	TRBJ1-4	CASTLRGSREGNEKLFF
TRBV6-5	15	TRBD1	TRBJ1-5	CASSPGTDSNQPQHF
TRBV7-2	13	.	TRBJ2-7	CASSFPGSYEQYF
TRBV27	14	.	TRBJ1-1	CASSSRQLNTETFF
TRBV7-9	13	.	TRBJ1-2	CASRREGSDGYTF
TRBV4-3	16	TRBD1	TRBJ2-7	CASSQGPTTGGYEQYF
TRBV28	15	.	TRBJ1-1	CASSYPGQMNTEAFF
TRBV7-2	18	TRBD2	TRBJ2-3	CASSPAWASGASTDTQYF